The 20 T cell receptor beta chains in this list originate from one sample, sequenced in a study of neurological immune-mediated disorders (dated by TCRdb to about 2019). Library generation was performed with 5' RACE. Instrument used: Illumina HiSeq 2500. The public sequencing data were trimmed at Q25 with fastp and processed into clonotypes with MiXCR by TCRdb, which kept only in-frame beta chains. Each CDR3 protein gets just one entry, which takes the most common genes and DNA from the rows behind it. Here the sample has some 77,000 distinct CDR3 sequences; about 9.4% occur a single time. The ten biggest clones cover 1.5% to 2% of the sample. Sequencing used PBMCs. Every receptor here comes from a man aged 45 to 65 in good health.

This clonotype was found many times. The gene calls are TRBV7-3 and TRBJ1-6; no definite D call. This CDR3 region has 12 residues. Deletions cut 1 base from V and 9 bases from J, with 4 bases between. The germline gives CDR1 SGHTA, CDR2 FQGTGA. The CDR3 reads CASSLNGSPLHF. The CDR3 coding sequence is TGTGCCAGCAGCTTAAATGGTTCACCCCTCCACTTT.

This clonotype was found many times. The gene calls are TRBV20-1 and TRBJ2-7, with 9 bases aligning to TRBD2. CDR1 and CDR2 from the germline V gene are DFQATT and SNEGSKA (reference sequence). The CDR3 is made up of 13 amino acids. J lost 4 bases, V lost 6 bases, and 7 bases had no gene match. The CDR3 DNA reads TGCAGTGCCGGGCGGACTAGCGTATACGAGCAGTACTTC. Translated: CSAGRTSVYEQYF.

This clonotype was recorded many times. The rearrangement joins TRBV7-2 to TRBJ1-5; D call uncertain. Trimming removed 5 bases from V and 7 bases from J, with 12 bases in between. Per the germline V gene, CDR1 is SGHTA and CDR2 is FQGNSA. This CDR3 contains 13 residues. The CDR3 spells CASSPRPTQPQHF. The CDR3 bases are TGTGCCAGCAGCCCGCGACCCACGCAGCCCCAGCATTTT.

This clonotype was counted at least ten times. V gene TRBV7-2 combines with J gene TRBJ2-1, with D possibly being TRBD2 (6 bases). Trimming stripped 6 bases from V and 1 base from J, with 19 bases between. The length of the CDR3 is 17 residues. CDR1 and CDR2 (germline): SGHTA, FQGNSA. CDR3 sequence reads: CASRSPGVGGSYNEQFF. In nucleotides, the CDR3 is TGTGCCAGCAGGTCGCCTGGGGTTGGGGGGTCCTACAATGAGCAGTTCTTC.

Ten or more counts support this clonotype. This rearrangement joins TRBV7-9 to TRBJ2-7; D perhaps matches TRBD2 (5 bases). CDR1 and CDR2 from the germline V gene are SEHNR and FQNEAQ (reference sequence). V lost 3 bases, J lost 6 bases, and 9 bases lay in between. The CDR3 runs to 12 residues. The CDR3, as DNA: TGTGCCAGCAGCTTTGCGGGCTCCGAGCAGTACTTC. It specifies CASSFAGSEQYF.

This clonotype showed up many times. V and J are TRBV3-1 and TRBJ2-7; 7 bases fit TRBD2. This CDR3 region has 13 residues. V shed 11 bases, J shed 0 bases, and the junction held 7 bases outside the gene matches. Germline V gene sequence: CDR1 LGHDT, CDR2 YNNKEL (reference sequence). The DNA for the CDR3 is TGTGCCGCTTCGGCTAGCGGCTCCTACGAGCAGTACTTC. As protein: CAASASGSYEQYF.

This clonotype showed up many times. The V and J genes are TRBV6-5 and TRBJ2-5; TRBD2 agrees at 7 bases. Looked up from germline, CDR1 is MNHEY and CDR2 is SVGAGI. The V gene end was trimmed by 6 bases and the J gene end by 4 bases; junction bases not matched to a gene: 5. The CDR3 totals 13 residues. The CDR3 sequence is CASRRPGGETQYF. CDR3 bases: TGTGCCAGCAGAAGACCGGGGGGAGAGACCCAGTACTTC.

This clonotype occurred many times. The chain couples TRBV7-9 to TRBJ2-2; the D is unclear. The V end was cut by 3 bases, the J end by 6 bases, with 8 bases between. The CDR3 spans 13 residues. The germline V gene has CDR1 SEHNR and CDR2 FQNEAQ (reference sequence). The CDR3 nucleotides are TGTGCCAGCAGCTTCCGATATTCCGGGGAGCTGTTTTTT. Protein sequence: CASSFRYSGELFF.

This clonotype was counted ten times or more. The rearrangement links TRBV7-2 to TRBJ1-1, with D perhaps matching TRBD1 (5 bases). The CDR3 has 14 amino acids. V shed 3 bases and J shed 2 bases, with 10 bases lying between them. From germline, CDR1 is SGHTA and CDR2 FQGNSA. CDR3 loop: CASSLGPGNTEAFF. The CDR3 DNA reads as TGTGCCAGCAGCTTGGGACCGGGAAACACTGAAGCTTTCTTT.

The chain recombines TRBV20-1 with TRBJ1-5, with no clear D. This CDR3 is built from 14 residues. Germline CDR1 reads DFQATT; CDR2 reads SNEGSKA (reference sequence). V dropped 0 bases and J dropped 7 bases, with 13 bases sitting between them. CDR3 coding DNA: TGCAGTGCTAGAGAATCTCATGGGTCCCAGCCCCAGCATTTT. Translated: CSARESHGSQPQHF.

In regard to this clonotype: This may come from a read error, since a much larger clone is one base off. The V and J genes are TRBV20-1 and TRBJ2-2; 7 bases fit TRBD1. Germline CDR1 reads DFQATT; CDR2 reads SNEGSKA (reference sequence). J gave up 4 bases and V 7 bases, and 15 bases lay outside the gene matches. This CDR3 contains 16 residues. The CDR3 coding sequence is TGCAGTGTTAGGGGGCCCCAGGGTCCGGGCACCGGGGAGCTGTTTTTT. Protein product: CSVRGPQGPGTGELFF.

This clonotype has at least ten counts. This chain uses TRBV5-1 with TRBJ2-1; tentative D call: TRBD1 (7 bases). The germline V and J ends were trimmed by 0 bases and 8 bases, with 15 bases remaining between them. Germline CDR1 and CDR2: SGHRS and YFSETQ. This CDR3 contains 15 residues. CDR3 protein: CASSLDQGGGYEQFF. Written as DNA, the CDR3 is TGCGCCAGCAGCTTGGACCAGGGGGGAGGCTATGAGCAGTTCTTC.

In this sample, this clonotype turned up many times. The genes are TRBV12-3 or TRBV12-4 and TRBJ2-2, with TRBD2 as a possible D gene (6 bases). Trimming left V 6 bases short and J 2 bases short, with 22 bases between. The CDR3 has 18 amino acids. The CDR3: CASSLLFGWEANTGELFF. CDR3 nucleotides: TGTGCCAGCAGCCTGTTGTTTGGGTGGGAGGCCAACACCGGGGAGCTGTTTTTT.

In this sample, this clonotype turned up many times. This chain uses TRBV7-8 with TRBJ2-1; maybe TRBD2 (5 bases). The V gene lost 5 bases and the J gene lost 5 bases, with 25 bases spanning the gap. From germline, CDR1 is SGHVS and CDR2 FQNEAQ. CDR3 length: 18 residues. This chain's CDR3 is CASSPGGGLPSGHNEQFF. The CDR3 coding sequence is TGTGCCAGCAGCCCCGGAGGCGGATTACCGAGCGGCCACAATGAGCAGTTCTTC. The variable domain in full, with the rest retrieved from reference TRBV7-8 and TRBJ2-1, is GAGVSQSPRYKVAKRGQDVALRCDPISGHVSLFWYQQALGQGPEFLTYFQNEAQLDKSGLPSDRFFAERPEGSVSTLKIQRTQQEDSAVYLCASSPGGGLPSGHNEQFFGPGTRLTVL.

This clonotype was counted many times. The genes are TRBV11-3 and TRBJ1-1; no definite D call. Germline values: CDR1 SGHNT, CDR2 YENEEA. CDR3 length: 12 residues. Trimming shortened V by 4 bases and J by 6 bases, and 9 bases separated the two germline ends. CDR3 residues: CASSSGGAEAFF. In DNA, the CDR3 is TGTGCCAGCAGCTCAGGTGGGGCTGAAGCTTTCTTT.

The sample holds many counts of this clonotype. The genes are TRBV5-1 and TRBJ2-5, with D perhaps being TRBD1 or TRBD2 (6 bases each). The germline CDR1 and CDR2 sequences are SGHRS and YFSETQ. Trimming left V 6 bases short and J 5 bases short, with 17 bases between. CDR3 length equals 14 residues. CDR3 sequence reads: CASTEPGGDETQYF. The CDR3 region has the DNA TGCGCCAGCACCGAACCCGGGGGCGATGAGACCCAGTACTTC.

The sample holds many counts of this clonotype. The chain is built from TRBV20-1 and TRBJ1-5, with D possibly matching TRBD1 (5 bases). Germline CDR1 is DFQATT and CDR2 is SNEGSKA (reference sequence). V lost 5 bases and J lost 3, with 20 bases in between. This CDR3 has 16 amino acids. The CDR3 DNA is TGCAGTGCTGGGGGGGATTCGGGGACGGTCAATCAGCCCCAGCATTTT. Its translation: CSAGGDSGTVNQPQHF.

This clonotype was counted at least ten times. The chain is built from TRBV28 and TRBJ1-5; 7 nucleotides line up with TRBD1. Germline V gene data show CDR1 as MDHEN and CDR2 as SYDVKM. This CDR3 is built from 15 residues. V lost 2 bases to trimming and J lost 4 bases; unmatched junction nucleotides: 5. The CDR3 reads CASSLGQTGNQPQHF. The CDR3 DNA is TGTGCCAGCAGTTTAGGTCAGACAGGGAATCAGCCCCAGCATTTT.

This clonotype was detected many times. CDR3 sequence reads: CSVKGQGGGTEAFF. The DNA of the CDR3 is TGCAGCGTTAAGGGACAGGGAGGTGGCACTGAAGCTTTCTTT. This chain links TRBV29-1 with TRBJ1-1; 9 nucleotides line up with TRBD1. The V gene end was trimmed by 5 bases and the J gene end by 4 bases; junction bases not matched to a gene: 8. CDR1 and CDR2 (germline): SQVTM, ANQGSEA. The CDR3 consists of 14 residues.

This clonotype is a singleton in its sample. This chain joins TRBV28 and TRBJ2-1; D remains ambiguous. CDR3 length: 15 amino acids. Per germline, CDR1 MDHEN and CDR2 SYDVKM. Trimming stripped 2 bases from V and 3 bases from J, with 11 bases between. Here the CDR3 DNA reads TGTGCCAGCAGTTTAGCCCTTGGACGCTACAATGAGCAGTTCTTC. Translation: CASSLALGRYNEQFF.